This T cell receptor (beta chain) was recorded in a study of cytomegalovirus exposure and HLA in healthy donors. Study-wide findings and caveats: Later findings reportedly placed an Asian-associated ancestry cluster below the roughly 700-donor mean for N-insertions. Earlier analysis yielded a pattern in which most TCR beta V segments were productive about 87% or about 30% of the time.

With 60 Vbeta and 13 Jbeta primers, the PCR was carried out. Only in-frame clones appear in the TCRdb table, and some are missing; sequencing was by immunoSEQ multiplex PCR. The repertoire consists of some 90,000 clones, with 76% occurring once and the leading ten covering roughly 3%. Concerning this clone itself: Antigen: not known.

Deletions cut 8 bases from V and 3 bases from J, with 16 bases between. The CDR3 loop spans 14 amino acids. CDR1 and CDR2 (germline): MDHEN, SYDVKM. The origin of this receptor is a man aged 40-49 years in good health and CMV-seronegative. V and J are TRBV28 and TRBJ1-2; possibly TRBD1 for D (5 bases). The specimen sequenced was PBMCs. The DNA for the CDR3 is TGTGCCAGCCGCCCGAGACAGTCCTACTATGGCTACACCTTC. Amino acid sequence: CASRPRQSYYGYTF.